Listed here are 3 T cell receptor beta chains from one sample, sequenced in a study of metastatic and nonmetastatic thyroid tumors. Via MiXCR, TCRdb re-called the PCR reads. Found here are some 34,000 clones, about 17% of them singletons; the top ten hold approximately 4.8%. Nobody among the patients had been given any treatment before thyroid surgery. The sample consisted of blood. These receptors originate from a female donor with papillary thyroid cancer or a benign thyroid nodule (not recorded which). Some clones in this sample may be carry-over from other donors' samples.

In its sample, this clone was seen many times. The J gene is TRBJ1-5, the V gene TRBV20-1, with D possibly matching TRBD1 (6 bases). In germline, CDR1 is DFQATT, CDR2 SNEGSKA (reference sequence). This CDR3 is 14 amino acids long. V lost 3 bases and J lost 0, with 9 bases in between. CDR3 protein: CSARRGPSNQPQHF. CDR3 coding DNA: TGCAGTGCTAGGCGGGGGCCTAGCAATCAGCCCCAGCATTTT.

This clone was seen repeatedly, ten times or more. The chain has TRBV6-1 and TRBJ2-5; D remains ambiguous. Germline CDR1 reads MNHNS; CDR2 reads SASEGT. There are 13 residues in the CDR3. Trimming took off 6 bases at V and 1 base at J, with 9 bases between the two ends. The DNA for the CDR3 is TGTGCCAGCAGGCGTGGGGTCCAAGAGACCCAGTACTTC. Residues: CASRRGVQETQYF.

This clone was seen at least ten times. This chain links TRBV30 with TRBJ1-2, with D uncertain. Trimming stripped 0 bases from V and 4 bases from J, with 18 bases between. Germline lookup yields CDR1 GTSNPN and CDR2 SVGIG (reference sequence). The CDR3 has 16 amino acids. CDR3 loop: CAWSVPSRLLGYGYTF. The CDR3 nucleotides read TGTGCCTGGAGTGTACCTTCACGTTTATTGGGCTATGGCTACACCTTC.